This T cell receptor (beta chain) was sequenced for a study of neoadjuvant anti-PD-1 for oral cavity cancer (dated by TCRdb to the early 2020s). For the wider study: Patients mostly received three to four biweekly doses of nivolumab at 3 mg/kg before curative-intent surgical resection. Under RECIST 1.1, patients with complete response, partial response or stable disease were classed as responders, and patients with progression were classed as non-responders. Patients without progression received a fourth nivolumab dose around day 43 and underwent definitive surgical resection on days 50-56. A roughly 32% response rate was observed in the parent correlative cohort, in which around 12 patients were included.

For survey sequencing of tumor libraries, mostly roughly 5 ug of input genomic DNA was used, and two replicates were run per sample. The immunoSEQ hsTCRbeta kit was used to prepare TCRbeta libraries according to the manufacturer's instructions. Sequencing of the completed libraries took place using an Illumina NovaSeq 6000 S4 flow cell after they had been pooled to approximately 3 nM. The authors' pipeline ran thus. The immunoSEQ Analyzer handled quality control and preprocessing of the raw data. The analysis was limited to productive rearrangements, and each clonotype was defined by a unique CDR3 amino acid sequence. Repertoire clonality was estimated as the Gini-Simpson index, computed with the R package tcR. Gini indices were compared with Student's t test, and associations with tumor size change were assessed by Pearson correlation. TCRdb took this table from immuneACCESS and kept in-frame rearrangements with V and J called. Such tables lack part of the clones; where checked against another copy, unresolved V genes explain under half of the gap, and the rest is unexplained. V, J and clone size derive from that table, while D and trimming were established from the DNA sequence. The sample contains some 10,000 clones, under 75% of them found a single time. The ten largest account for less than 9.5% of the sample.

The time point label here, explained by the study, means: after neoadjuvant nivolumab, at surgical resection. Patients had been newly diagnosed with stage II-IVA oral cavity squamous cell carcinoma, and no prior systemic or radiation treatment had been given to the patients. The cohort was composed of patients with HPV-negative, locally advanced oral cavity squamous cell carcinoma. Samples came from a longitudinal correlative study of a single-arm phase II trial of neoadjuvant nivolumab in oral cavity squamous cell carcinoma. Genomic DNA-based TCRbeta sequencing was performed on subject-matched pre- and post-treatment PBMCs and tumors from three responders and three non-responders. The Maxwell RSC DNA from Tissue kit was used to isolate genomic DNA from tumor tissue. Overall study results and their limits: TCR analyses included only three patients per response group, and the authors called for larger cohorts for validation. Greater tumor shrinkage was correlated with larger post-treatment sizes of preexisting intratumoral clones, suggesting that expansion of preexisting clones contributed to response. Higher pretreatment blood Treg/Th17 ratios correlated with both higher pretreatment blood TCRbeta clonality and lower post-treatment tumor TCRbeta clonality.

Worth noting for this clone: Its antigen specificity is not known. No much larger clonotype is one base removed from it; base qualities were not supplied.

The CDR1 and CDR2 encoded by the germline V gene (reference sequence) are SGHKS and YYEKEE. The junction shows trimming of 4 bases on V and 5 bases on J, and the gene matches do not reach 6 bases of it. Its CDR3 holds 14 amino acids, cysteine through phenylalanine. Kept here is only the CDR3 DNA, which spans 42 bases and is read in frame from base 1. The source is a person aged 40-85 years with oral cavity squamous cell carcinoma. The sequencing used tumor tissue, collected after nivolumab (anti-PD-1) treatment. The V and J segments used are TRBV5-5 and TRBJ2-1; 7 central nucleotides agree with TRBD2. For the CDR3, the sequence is CASSPLGGNNEQFF. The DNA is TGTGCCAGCAGCCCATTGGGAGGGAACAATGAGCAGTTCTTC.